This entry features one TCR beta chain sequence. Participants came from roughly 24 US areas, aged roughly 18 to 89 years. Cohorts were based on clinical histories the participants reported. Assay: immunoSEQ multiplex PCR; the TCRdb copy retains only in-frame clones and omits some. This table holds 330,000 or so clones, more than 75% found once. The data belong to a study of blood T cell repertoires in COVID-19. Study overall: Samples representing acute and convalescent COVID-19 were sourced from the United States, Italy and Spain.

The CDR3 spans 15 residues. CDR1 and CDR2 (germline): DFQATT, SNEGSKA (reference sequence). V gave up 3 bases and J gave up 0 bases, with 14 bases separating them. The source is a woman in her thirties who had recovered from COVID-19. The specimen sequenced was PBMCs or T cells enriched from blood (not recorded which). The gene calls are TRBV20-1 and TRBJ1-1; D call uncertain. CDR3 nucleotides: TGCAGTGCTAGTGAGATACACATTTTGAACACTGAAGCTTTCTTT. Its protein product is CSASEIHILNTEAFF.